This TCR beta chain was profiled in a study of glioma-infiltrating T cells. Study observations and caveats: Only very few CDR3 sequences appeared in both tissue and blood. Non-neoplastic patients had below-expected tissue-blood divergence, while all gliomas exceeded expectation.

This clonotype showed up many times. As yet, its antigen is unknown. Amplification of TCR alpha and beta CDR3 regions from RNA used iRepertoire nested multiplex PCR. One-step reverse transcription and amplification started from approximately 100-400 ng of tissue mRNA or PBMC total RNA. Using its own MiXCR run on the multiplex PCR reads, TCRdb lists one record per CDR3 protein. The sample records about 190,000 distinct CDR3 sequences, 32% being singletons. CDR3 length: 14 amino acids. Between the trimmed V and J ends, which lost 2 bases and 5 bases, there was a span of 13 bases. Germline V lookup: CDR1 KGHSH, CDR2 LQKENI.

This receptor was taken from a human donor with low-grade glioma or glioblastoma, undergoing nonglioma brain surgery, or in good health (not recorded which). Specimen: glioma tissue, nonneoplastic brain tissue, or PBMCs (not recorded which). The genes are TRBV18 and TRBJ2-7; no definite D call. The CDR3 DNA reads as TGTGCCAGCTCACCAGGCTCGAAAACGAACGAGCAGTACTTC. This gives the protein CASSPGSKTNEQYF. Complete variable domain (other parts from reference TRBV18 and TRBJ2-7): NAGVMQNPRHLVRRRGQEARLRCSPMKGHSHVYWYRQLPEEGLKFMVYLQKENIIDESGMPKERFSAEFPKEGPSILRIQQVVRGDSAAYFCASSPGSKTNEQYFGPGTRLTVT.